This T cell receptor beta chain derives from a study of human T cells and chemical hapten exposure. As for the study in general: TCR yields per sample varied, mainly owing to small pooled library volume differences.

The time point is: healthy volunteer bleed at 2 weeks. Unseparated into fractions, whole blood served as the source from which total RNA was extracted. Under the authors' procedure: The number of TCRs in each sample had a median of approximately 96,000 and spanned 23,224 to 690,600. MiXCR, applied by TCRdb to the RACE reads, yields one record per CDR3 protein. The V and J calls here are based on TCRdb, not the publication. Of more than 70,000 distinct CDR3 sequences in the sample, approximately 9.7% were seen once. The CDR3 is 15 amino acids. V lost 5 bases and J lost 2; bases outside the gene matches: 7.

This receptor was obtained from a female donor in good health. Some clones in this sample may be carry-over from other donors' samples. Sequences were obtained from whole blood. This chain joins TRBV12-3 or TRBV12-4 and TRBJ2-7, with 9 bases matching TRBD1. CDR3 nucleotide sequence: TGTGCCAGCAGTGCTCCGGGACAGGGAACCTACGAGCAGTACTTC. This sequence encodes CASSAPGQGTYEQYF.